This T cell receptor beta chain comes out of a study of a mutant IDH1 vaccine in newly diagnosed glioma. On the study more broadly: Patients received vaccination from 4-6 weeks after radiotherapy alone, or with temozolomide cycles.

V was cut by 9 bases and J by 1 base, with 13 bases left in between. The V gene's germline CDR1 is SGDLS and CDR2 YYNGEE. CDR3 length equals 13 residues. This table comes from immunoSEQ multiplex PCR, and its TCRdb copy is limited to in-frame clones, with some not included. The repertoire has roughly 86,000 clones, roughly nine tenths of them found once; the top ten carry 0.75% to 0.95%. Time point denoted: week 47, end of study. Each vaccine dose was 300 ug of mutant IDH1 20-mer peptide, with topical imiquimod. Each donor presented with a new WHO grade 3 or 4 astrocytoma that tested IDH1-mutant and showed ATRX loss. A remark on this clone: The antigen is not known.

The sequence was obtained from a woman aged 50 to 60 with glioma. Material: PBMCs, obtained from a glioma patient whose treatment included an IDH1 peptide vaccine. The chain combines TRBV9 with TRBJ1-2; TRBD1 is a possible D gene (5 bases). CDR3 residues: CATSGPRNYGYTF. In DNA, the CDR3 is TGTGCCACCTCGGGACCGCGTAACTATGGCTACACCTTC.